These T cell receptor beta chains were read from a single sample in a study of T-cell reconstitution after alpha-beta-depleted transplantation in children. TCRdb re-derived calls from the PCR reads in MiXCR, one entry per CDR3 protein. In the table there are some 830,000 distinct CDR3 sequences, roughly 15% of which are singletons. Sequenced material: PBMCs, mostly from graft donor cells, taken 360 days after TCRalphabeta/CD19-depleted stem cell transplant. Every receptor here comes from a male patient younger than 18 who had a stem cell transplant for acute lymphoblastic leukemia, so the T cells may come from the graft donor. Both conserved end residues are part of each CDR3. A D gene is named only where the DNA matches it firmly. A row's size may be missing; if present it is once, few, many or a size class.

D gene: NA
clone size: NA
V gene: TRBV7-6
J gene: TRBJ2-5
CDR3 DNA: TGTGCCAGCAGCTCCCTCCCCGCGGCCGAGACCCAGTACTTC
CDR3 protein: CASSSLPAAETQYF

D gene: NA
clone size: NA
V gene: TRBV5-5
J gene: TRBJ2-7
CDR3 DNA: TGTGCCAGCAGCTACCCCGAGAGGGCAAGGAACGAGCAGTACTTC
CDR3 protein: CASSYPERARNEQYF

D gene: TRBD1
clone size: few
V gene: TRBV12-3/TRBV12-4
J gene: TRBJ1-4
CDR3 DNA: TGTGCCAGCAGTTCCGGGACAGGGGCCCTCTTGGATGAAAAACTGTTTTTT
CDR3 protein: CASSSGTGALLDEKLFF

D gene: TRBD2
clone size: few
V gene: TRBV9
J gene: TRBJ2-7
CDR3 DNA: TGTGCCAGCAGCGTAGAAGGTAGCGGGAGGGCCAACGAGCAGTACTTC
CDR3 protein: CASSVEGSGRANEQYF

D gene: NA
clone size: few
V gene: TRBV5-1
J gene: TRBJ2-7
CDR3 DNA: TGCGCCAGCAGCTTGGTGACAGGTTCCTTTCCCTACGAGCAGTACTTC
CDR3 protein: CASSLVTGSFPYEQYF

D gene: TRBD2
clone size: NA
V gene: TRBV4-1
J gene: TRBJ2-7
CDR3 DNA: TGCGCCAGCAGCCACCCTATGCGGGGAGGGGAGCAGTACTTC
CDR3 protein: CASSHPMRGGEQYF

D gene: NA
clone size: NA
V gene: TRBV2
J gene: TRBJ2-7
CDR3 DNA: TGTGCCAGCAGGGAGTTCCTCCTCTACGAGCAGTACTTC
CDR3 protein: CASREFLLYEQYF

D gene: NA
clone size: few
V gene: TRBV5-1
J gene: TRBJ2-5
CDR3 DNA: TGCGCCAGCAGCTTGCAACCCCGACCGTCTCGGGAGACCCAGTACTTC
CDR3 protein: CASSLQPRPSRETQYF

D gene: TRBD2
clone size: NA
V gene: TRBV12-3/TRBV12-4
J gene: TRBJ2-3
CDR3 DNA: TGTGCCACCCTAGCGGGAGTAGATACGCAGTATTTT
CDR3 protein: CATLAGVDTQYF

D gene: TRBD1
clone size: NA
V gene: TRBV15
J gene: TRBJ2-2
CDR3 DNA: TGTGCCACCAGCACCCGGACAGGTTACACCGGGGAGCTGTTTTTT
CDR3 protein: CATSTRTGYTGELFF

D gene: NA
clone size: few
V gene: TRBV2
J gene: TRBJ2-7
CDR3 DNA: TGTGCCAGGCGAGGTGAGGGTAGCGAGCAGTACTTC
CDR3 protein: CARRGEGSEQYF

D gene: NA
clone size: few
V gene: TRBV5-1
J gene: TRBJ2-1
CDR3 DNA: TGCGCCAGCAGCTTGTCGACAGTTACCTACAATGAGCAGTTCTTC
CDR3 protein: CASSLSTVTYNEQFF

D gene: TRBD2
clone size: few
V gene: TRBV12-3/TRBV12-4
J gene: TRBJ2-1
CDR3 DNA: TGTGCCAGCAGGGACGGGACTAGCGGGGGGGGCAATGAGCAGTTCTTC
CDR3 protein: CASRDGTSGGGNEQFF

D gene: NA
clone size: NA
V gene: TRBV5-1
J gene: TRBJ2-1
CDR3 DNA: TGCGCCAGCAGCTTGGTCGGCGGGGCGGGGTATGAGCAGTTCTTC
CDR3 protein: CASSLVGGAGYEQFF

D gene: NA
clone size: NA
V gene: TRBV27
J gene: TRBJ2-1
CDR3 DNA: TGTGCCAGCAGTTTCCCCGGACATTTTCAGTTCTTC
CDR3 protein: CASSFPGHFQFF

D gene: TRBD1
clone size: few
V gene: TRBV4-1
J gene: TRBJ1-3
CDR3 DNA: TGCGCCAGCAGCCAAGGGGACAGGACGGCTGGAAACACCATATATTTT
CDR3 protein: CASSQGDRTAGNTIYF

D gene: TRBD1
clone size: NA
V gene: TRBV5-5
J gene: TRBJ1-5
CDR3 DNA: TGTGCCAGCAGCCGAGACAGGGGGCCGTCACAGCCCCAGCATTTT
CDR3 protein: CASSRDRGPSQPQHF

D gene: NA
clone size: many
V gene: TRBV6-5
J gene: TRBJ1-3
CDR3 DNA: TGTGCCAGCGCCAGCGGAAACACCATATATTTT
CDR3 protein: CASASGNTIYF

D gene: TRBD1
clone size: few
V gene: TRBV20-1
J gene: TRBJ1-2
CDR3 DNA: TGCAGTGCTCCCCCCGGGACAGGGAAGAACTATGGCTACACCTTC
CDR3 protein: CSAPPGTGKNYGYTF

D gene: TRBD2
clone size: NA
V gene: TRBV3-1
J gene: TRBJ2-5
CDR3 DNA: TGTGCCAGCAGCCACTCACTAGCGGGAGGGTTCGTGGGAGAGACCCAGTACTTC
CDR3 protein: CASSHSLAGGFVGETQYF

D gene: NA
clone size: many
V gene: TRBV5-1
J gene: TRBJ2-5
CDR3 DNA: TGCGCCAGCAGCTTGGCAGAGACCCAGTACTTC
CDR3 protein: CASSLAETQYF